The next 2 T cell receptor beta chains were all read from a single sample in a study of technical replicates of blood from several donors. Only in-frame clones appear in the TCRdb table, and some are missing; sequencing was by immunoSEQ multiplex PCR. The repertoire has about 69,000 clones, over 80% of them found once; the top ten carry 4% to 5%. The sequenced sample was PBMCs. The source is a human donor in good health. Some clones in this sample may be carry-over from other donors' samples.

The CDR3: CASSSTTVQETQYF. CDR3 in DNA: TGCGCCAGCAGCTCTACGACAGTCCAAGAGACCCAGTACTTC. The gene calls are TRBV5-1 and TRBJ2-5, with a possible D match to TRBD1 (5 bases). V lost 3 bases and J lost 1, with 10 bases in between. Germline V gene data show CDR1 as SGHRS and CDR2 as YFSETQ. The CDR3 length is 14 residues.

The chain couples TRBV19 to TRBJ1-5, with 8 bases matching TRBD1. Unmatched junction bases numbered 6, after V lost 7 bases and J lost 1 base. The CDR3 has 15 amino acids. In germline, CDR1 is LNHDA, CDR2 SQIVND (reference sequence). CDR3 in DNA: TGTGCCAGTATGGGGACAGGTCTAAGCAATCAGCCCCAGCATTTT. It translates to CASMGTGLSNQPQHF. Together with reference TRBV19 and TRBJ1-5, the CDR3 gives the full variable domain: DGGITQSPKYLFRKEGQNVTLSCEQNLNHDAMYWYRQDPGQGLRLIYYSQIVNDFQKGDIAEGYSVSREKKESFPLTVTSAQKNPTAFYLCASMGTGLSNQPQHFGDGTRLSIL.